This T cell receptor beta chain was observed in a study of regulatory T cells in long-lasting Graves disease. Study overall: Recently diagnosed Graves' patients had received antithyroid drugs for under 3 months.

This clonotype was found a few times. As yet, its antigen is unknown. Study-wide points: Those with persistent Graves' had less TCR diversity than newly diagnosed patients. Clonotypes that were public and shared totalled roughly 3,000 in persistent patients versus 850 to 1,000 in new patients. Gene preferences differed: TRBV28, TRBJ1-2, TRBJ2-5 in persistent cases.

Germline assignment: CDR1 MGHRA and CDR2 YSYEKL. Trimming stripped 0 bases from V and 4 bases from J, with 9 bases between. This CDR3 is built from 14 residues. Stated time point: newly diagnosed GD, antithyroid drugs for less than 3 months. The TCR library used RNA extracted from PBMCs. Library construction for TCR beta used iRepertoire HTBI primers and Arm-PCR of CDR3 regions. In TCRdb, the multiplex PCR reads were re-called with MiXCR into one record per CDR3 protein. Of approximately 400,000 distinct CDR3 sequences listed, about a sixth are singletons. The source is a female donor with Graves disease. The V and J genes are TRBV4-1 and TRBJ1-2; D perhaps matches TRBD1 (5 bases). The sequences come from peripheral blood mononuclear cells (PBMCs), collected at new diagnosis, from a patient treated with antithyroid drugs. CDR3 nucleotide sequence: TGCGCCAGCAGCCAAGAAACAGGTAGCTATGGCTACACCTTC. Its translation is CASSQETGSYGYTF.